This paragraph covers one T cell receptor beta chain sequence. Its antigen remains unidentified. Possible read error: a much larger clone is one base away. The V end was cut by 8 bases, the J end by 0 bases, with 20 bases between. The CDR3 is made up of 17 amino acids. Per germline, CDR1 MDHEN and CDR2 SYDVKM. This sample is part of a study of molecular identifiers for immune sequencing clone quantification. Overall study findings and caveats: The share of molecules held by clones above 20 RNA copies was over 99% in effector cells and under 1% in naive cells. Detectable among about a million naive cells, according to reports, was Jurkat TCR RNA spiked in from one cell.

Previously described methods and listed TCR primers were employed for the bulk TCR libraries. TCRdb passed the PCR reads through MiXCR, listing each CDR3 protein once. This table holds about half a million distinct CDR3 sequences, about 20% found once. The chain uses TRBV28 and TRBJ2-1; D gene unclear. The receptor was derived from a human donor in good health. Some libraries in this study had Jurkat cell RNA spiked in. What was sequenced was naive CD8+ T cells from blood, with Jurkat cell RNA spiked in. Subset indicated: FACS-sorted CD8+CD4-CCR7+CD45RA+ naive T cells. The chain's CDR3 is CASGSVTLKISYNEQFF. DNA for the CDR3: TGTGCCAGCGGATCGGTAACCCTAAAAATCTCCTACAATGAGCAGTTCTTC. Full variable domain (remainder filled in from reference TRBV28 and TRBJ2-1): DVKVTQSSRYLVKRTGEKVFLECVQDMDHENMFWYRQDPGLGLRLIYFSYDVKMKEKGDIPEGYSVSREKKERFSLILESASTNQTSMYLCASGSVTLKISYNEQFFGPGTRLTVL.